The clone carrying this T cell receptor beta chain came up once. Original handling: By means of reference gene primer amplification, nucleated cell counts were estimated. The method was immunoSEQ multiplex PCR; TCRdb's version includes in-frame clones alone and lacks a portion of them. The D gene and trimming were derived from the DNA, and the V and J assignments and clone size from that table. The sample yields 250,000 to 350,000 clones, approximately 86% seen once. This entry is derived from a study of blood T cell repertoires in COVID-19. Overall study context: The United States, Italy and Spain provided the acute and convalescent COVID-19 samples. Nucleic acid was either cDNA or gDNA, and it came from T cells, B-cell-depleted T cells, or PBMCs.

Seattle patient enrollment occurred during active infection, with longitudinal follow-up thereafter. Trimming removed 0 bases from V and 4 bases from J, with 12 bases in between. The CDR3 has 15 residues. Germline V gives CDR1 MNHEY, CDR2 SVGAGI. The material sequenced was peripheral blood. This TCR derives from a woman between 65 and 79 years old with COVID-19, enrolled during active disease. The genes are TRBV6-5 and TRBJ1-1; D perhaps matches TRBD1 (6 bases). The CDR3 here is CASSYSYRDGTEAFF. The CDR3 DNA is TGTGCCAGCAGTTACTCCTACAGGGATGGCACTGAAGCTTTCTTT.